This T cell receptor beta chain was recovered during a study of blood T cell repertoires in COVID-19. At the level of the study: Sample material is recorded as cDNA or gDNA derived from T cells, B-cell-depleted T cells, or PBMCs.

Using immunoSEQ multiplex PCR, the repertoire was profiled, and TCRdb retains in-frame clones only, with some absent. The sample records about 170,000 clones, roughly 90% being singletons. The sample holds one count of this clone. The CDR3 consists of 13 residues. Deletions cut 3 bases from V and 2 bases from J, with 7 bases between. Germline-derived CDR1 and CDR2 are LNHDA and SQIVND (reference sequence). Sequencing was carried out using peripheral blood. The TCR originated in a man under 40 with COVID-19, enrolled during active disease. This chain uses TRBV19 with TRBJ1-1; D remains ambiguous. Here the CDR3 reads CASSIQVNTEAFF. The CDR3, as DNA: TGTGCCAGTAGTATCCAGGTTAACACTGAAGCTTTCTTT.